This T cell receptor (beta chain) was captured in a study of beta chain features in type 1 diabetes (dated by TCRdb to 2016 to 2018). Background for the entire study: Mean age, gender distribution, total cell number and subset yield were not different between patients and healthy donors. Across all samples, roughly 110,000,000 sorted cells were examined, and cell number per subset correlated strongly with RNA yield. Regulatory and stem cell-like memory subsets were obtained from only 8 patients and about 8 healthy donors, while naive and central memory subsets were obtained from all 28 donors. In the study, recently diagnosed type 1 diabetes patients and matched healthy donors were compared on the TCRB repertoires of their sorted circulating CD4+ T cell subsets. The research as a whole found: Because cDNA was sequenced instead of genomic DNA, activated cells with high expression could be over-represented, although the groups did not differ in activation or CD3 levels. Because the HLA sub-analyses included only small numbers of individuals, any influence of HLA type on TCRB rearrangement was left unresolved. Naive, central memory and regulatory TCRB repertoires appeared to be more alike among patients than among healthy donors. Patients with type 1 diabetes made fewer insertions and deleted more nucleotides at VDJ recombination sites, implying thymic rearrangement abnormalities. Shorter templates might be favored by PCR, yet because patient and control samples were amplified and corrected together, any such skew would affect both groups equally. A moderate but significant shortening of TCRB CDR3 length was observed in type 1 diabetes patients in all four CD4+ subsets.

From each donor, a single peripheral blood sample of 100 to 150 mL on average was drawn into heparinised tubes. Using a panel that included CD45RO, CCR7, CD25, CD127, CD95 and CD27, naive, central memory, regulatory and stem cell-like memory CD4+ T cells were sorted on a BD FACSAria II. Every sorted population had a purity above 95%. PBMCs were separated immediately by Lymphoprep density gradient centrifugation and were stained directly, without being cultured. To minimize batch effects, samples were stained and sorted in pairs, one healthy donor with one patient per experiment. The High Capacity cDNA Reverse Transcription Kit was used to reverse transcribe all of the isolated RNA, meaning that expressed TCRB transcripts were what got sequenced. Deep immunoSEQ sequencing was applied to naive, central memory and regulatory T cell samples, giving an average of about 3.6 million total reads per sample. Sorted cells were lysed in RLT buffer, and RNA was extracted using DNase-treated RNeasy Micro or Mini kits according to cell number. To prevent cross-contamination, every cell subset was processed on its own, while patient and healthy donor samples were processed together. Using the immunoSEQ multiplex PCR, TCRB sequences were amplified from cDNA into 87-bp fragments spanning the CDR3 region. Amplicons were sequenced on the Illumina HiSeq platform. Concerning the study's data processing: PCR bias was computationally corrected using synthetic template baselines, reads within Hamming distance 2 were collapsed, and singletons that could not be merged were discarded. Reads were aligned to IMGT to assign V, D and J genes, CDR3 length, and insertions or deletions at six rearrangement sites. Within each subset, clonotype counts were normalized to sorted cell number, after which true diversity and Gini coefficients were computed with the tcR R package. The overlap coefficient, calculated on TCRB nucleotide sequences, was used to quantify repertoire sharing. TCRdb's version of the immuneACCESS table is confined to in-frame rearrangements and falls short of the full clone set. An unresolved V gene accounts for under half of the shortfall where checked; the remainder is of unknown origin. V and J calls and clone size are as listed in that table; D and trimming were resolved from the DNA. The sample table lists 300,000 to 350,000 clones, less than 9.5% of them with a count of one. Approximately 0.44% of the sample belongs to the ten largest clones.

This clone was recorded many times. Its antigen specificity is not known. No base quality information exists; no much larger clone differs at one position. The V and J ends are trimmed by 0 bases and 2 bases, leaving 7 bases between them. CDR1 and CDR2 are read off the germline V gene (reference sequence) as SEHNR and FQNEAQ. The CDR3 holds 14 amino acids from the cysteine to the phenylalanine. Only CDR3 DNA remains: 42 bases, in frame from the first base. The sequence is built from TRBV7-9 and TRBJ1-2; the D gene identity is not certain. The sequenced material came from central memory CD4+ T cells from blood. This clonotype was sampled from a woman aged 18-29 years in good health. The CDR3 region: CASSLAMGNYGYTF. The DNA reads as follows: TGTGCCAGCAGCTTAGCGATGGGGAACTATGGCTACACCTTC.